The T cell receptor (beta chain) described here comes from a study of blood T cell repertoires in COVID-19. Study-wide context: From the United States, Italy and Spain came samples of acute and convalescent COVID-19. PBMCs, B-cell-depleted T cells, or T cells provided the cDNA or gDNA that made up the material.

The count of this clone is one. As handled by the study authors: Quantification of nucleated cells was approximated via reference gene primer amplification. Data came from immunoSEQ multiplex PCR; TCRdb stores just in-frame clones and leaves some out. The D gene and trimming were derived from the DNA, and the V and J assignments and clone size from that table. This table holds tens of thousands of clones, around nine tenths found once. The sample consisted of peripheral blood. This sequence originates from an elderly woman with acute or convalescent COVID-19.

CDR3 nucleotide sequence: TGTGCCAGCGGCCCAGGACAGATCATAAATGAAAAACTGTTTTTT. This gives the protein CASGPGQIINEKLFF. The rearrangement uses TRBV6-6 and TRBJ1-4, with D possibly being TRBD1 (6 bases). CDR1 and CDR2 from the germline V gene are MNHNY and SVGAGI (reference sequence). The CDR3 length is 15 residues. Deletions cut 8 bases from V and 5 bases from J, with 18 bases between.